The 4 T cell receptor beta chains reported below all come from one sample, sequenced in a study of CD8 T cells in Susac syndrome (dated by TCRdb to the late 2010s). The library was obtained by the immunoSEQ multiplex PCR assay. RNA was extracted using the RNeasy kit, and roughly 0.5 to 1 microgram was reverse transcribed with random hexamers. TCRdb trimmed the raw reads at Q25, called clones with MiXCR and kept productive beta chains. Every distinct CDR3 protein forms one entry, paired with its most common genes and DNA. Across this sample there are approximately 110,000 distinct CDR3 sequences, with over 90% seen only once. Clones ranked in the top ten supply more than 0.25% of the sample. The sequencing sample was made of CD8+ T cells from PBMCs. Receptors were obtained from a human donor with multiple sclerosis.

This clonotype is deemed medium-sized (0.01 to 0.1%). The junction does not match germline at one end; this may be a read error. This chain connects TRBV5-1 to TRBJ2-7; D gene unclear. Germline V gives CDR1 SGHRS, CDR2 YFSETQ. CDR3 length: 11 residues. The CDR3 DNA is TGTGCCAGCAGTTTAGGCTACGAGCAGTACTTC. Protein sequence: CASSLGYEQYF.

The chain joins TRBV3-1 to TRBJ2-3, with D tentatively TRBD2 (6 bases). The germline gives CDR1 LGHDT, CDR2 YNNKEL (reference sequence). Trimming stripped 4 bases from V and 2 bases from J, with 22 bases between. The CDR3 length is 18 residues. The CDR3 reads CASSRRTGTSWNTDTQYF. The CDR3 DNA sequence: TGTGCCAGCAGCCGACGGACCGGGACTTCCTGGAACACAGATACGCAGTATTTT.

This sequence joins TRBV15 and TRBJ1-4, with 7 bases lining up with TRBD1. J gave up 8 bases and V 4 bases, and 13 bases lay outside the gene matches. The germline gives CDR1 LNHNV, CDR2 YYDKDF (reference sequence). The CDR3 length is 16 residues. DNA of the CDR3: TGTGCCACCAGCAAGTTGACAGGGACCGGAGAAGAAAAACTGTTTTTT. This gives the protein CATSKLTGTGEEKLFF.

This clonotype is classed as medium-sized (0.01 to 0.1%). The rearrangement links TRBV12-3 or TRBV12-4 to TRBJ1-1; tentatively, D is TRBD1 (5 bases). V lost 6 bases to trimming and J lost 1 base, with 9 bases between them. The CDR3 runs to 13 residues. In DNA, the CDR3 is TGTGCCAGCAGCTTGGGACGGAACACTGAAGCTTTCTTT. It codes for CASSLGRNTEAFF.